This T cell receptor beta chain was obtained from a study of shared clonotypes between healthy human individuals. Trimming removed 6 bases at V and 4 bases at J, with 13 bases between. The CDR3 is 14 amino acids. Germline CDR1 reads SQVTM; CDR2 reads ANQGSEA. The data were produced by immunoSEQ multiplex PCR, yet TCRdb's version contains in-frame clones alone and is incomplete. Of about 490,000 clones listed, roughly four fifths were seen once; the top ten hold approximately 12%. Sample: PBMCs. V and J are TRBV29-1 and TRBJ2-6, with a possible D match to TRBD1 (6 bases). This clonotype originated in a woman aged 40 to 50 in good health. Some clones in this sample may be carry-over from other donors' samples. CDR3 sequence reads: CSVRGGPGANVLTF. CDR3 nucleotides: TGCAGCGTGAGAGGGGGACCCGGGGCCAACGTCCTGACTTTC. Together with reference TRBV29-1 and TRBJ2-6, the CDR3 gives the full variable domain: SAVISQKPSRDICQRGTSLTIQCQVDSQVTMMFWYRQQPGQSLTLIATANQGSEATYESGFVIDKFPISRPNLTFSTLTVSNMSPEDSSIYLCSVRGGPGANVLTFGAGSRLTVL.